At least ten counts were recorded for the clone carrying this T cell receptor (beta chain). Its antigen is as yet unknown. Production of TCR cDNA was by 5'RACE template switching, which also added a universal primer site and UMIs. TCRdb reprocessed the 5' RACE reads with MiXCR, giving one entry per CDR3 protein. The sample has around 250,000 distinct CDR3 sequences, 6.9% seen once; the top ten hold roughly 0.86%. Germline V gene data show CDR1 as SEHNR and CDR2 as FQNEAQ (reference sequence). V was trimmed by 0 bases and J by 2 bases, leaving 17 bases between them. CDR3 length equals 17 residues. This sample was taken from a study of T cells after yellow fever vaccination. Study-wide results and limits: The presence of abundant clonotypes contaminating from the bulk population was possible in FACS-sorted repertoires. The secondary response was weaker but peaked faster, day 5 versus 15. At 95% to 98% for CD4 and over 80% for CD8, most primary-vaccination clones showed up again after the booster.

This TCR was sampled from a man younger than 45 who received the YFV17D yellow fever vaccine. The source was CD4+ T cells sorted from PBMCs, collected 15 days after the yellow fever booster vaccination. V and J are TRBV7-9 and TRBJ2-7, with no clear D. The CDR3 nucleotides read TGTGCCAGCAGCTTAGCTTGGAGTCAGAAAATTACCTACGAGCAGTACTTC. Translation: CASSLAWSQKITYEQYF.